The source of this T cell receptor (beta chain) is a study of blood T cell repertoires in COVID-19 (dated by TCRdb to the early 2020s). Study-level background: Collaborator samples came from the United States, Italy and Spain and covered acute and convalescent phases of COVID-19. The prospective study material was composed of cDNA or gDNA derived from T cells, B-cell-depleted T cells, or PBMCs. The dataset comprised deeply sampled blood TCRbeta repertoires from subjects exposed to, actively infected with, or recovered from COVID-19. The repertoires were released in a freely available public database intended as a resource for research on the immune response to SARS-CoV-2. Samples came from the ongoing ImmuneRACE study (first 160 participants) plus 1,254 subjects from 6 global collaborators. Sample metadata almost always included a de-identified subject ID, COVID-19 status, age in years and sex. Where available, HLA class I and class II types were taken from metadata supplied by the sample provider and were not determined by assay-based typing.

On this clone: Its cognate antigen has yet to be identified. No much larger clone is present one base from it, and per-base qualities are unavailable.

TCRbeta CDR3 regions were amplified from genomic DNA using the immunoSEQ Assay, a bias-controlled multiplex PCR. The published analysis was carried out like this. Nucleated cell counts per sample were estimated from amplification of reference gene primers within the assay. To quantify the absolute abundance of each unique TCRbeta CDR3 rearrangement, sequence reads were collapsed and filtered. For each sample, productive Simpson clonality was calculated by taking the square root of Simpson's diversity index across productive rearrangements. TCRdb took over this immuneACCESS table, retaining in-frame rearrangements with V and J assigned. Such tables are incomplete; in checked studies, under half of the missing clones stem from an unresolved V gene, and the remainder is unexplained. The V and J calls and clone size were taken over from that table, and D and trimming were inferred from the DNA. The sample includes approximately 360,000 clones, with roughly four fifths observed a single time. The ten largest account for approximately 4.7% of the sample.

Here is what the overall study found, with its caveats: The amount of clinical and demographic metadata varied by source and participant and was provided uncurated.

Participants in the prospective study were enrolled through a virtual design, were aged about 18 to 100 years, and lived in 24 United States geographic areas. To assign participants to cohorts, the prospective study relied on clinical history that participants themselves reported in a screening survey and a study questionnaire. Recovered participants in ImmuneRACE Cohort 3 were defined as having two consecutive negative NP/OP PCR tests, clearance from a healthcare professional, or resolution of symptoms. In the prospective study, whole blood, serum and a nasopharyngeal or oropharyngeal swab were collected from each participant by mobile phlebotomists. Participants in the prospective study had the option to provide additional blood draws and questionnaires over an approximately 2-month period. Prospective study blood samples were shipped either frozen or at room temperature before DNA extraction.

From the cysteine up to the phenylalanine, the CDR3 has a length of 13 residues. Only the CDR3 part of the read is kept: 39 bases, read in frame from the first base. The V and J ends are trimmed by 5 bases and 4 bases, leaving 11 bases between them. CDR1 and CDR2 (MNHEY, SVGEGT) derive from the germline V gene. This receptor was obtained from a woman in her forties or fifties who had recovered from COVID-19. Sequenced material: PBMCs or T cells enriched from blood (not recorded which). The sequence is built from TRBV6-2 or TRBV6-3 and TRBJ1-2, and possibly TRBD1, on 5 matching bases. The nucleotide sequence is TGTGCCAGCAGTGACCAGGGTATCTATGGCTACACCTTC. Its protein reads: CASSDQGIYGYTF.